This T cell receptor (beta chain) originates from a study of cytomegalovirus exposure and HLA in healthy donors. Sequencing was performed with immunoSEQ multiplex PCR; in TCRdb, only in-frame clones are kept and a portion is missing. The data show roughly 150,000 clones, 85% to 90% seen once. CDR1 LNHDA and CDR2 SQIVND come from the germline V gene (reference sequence). V lost 4 bases to trimming and J lost 2 bases, with 9 bases between them. There are 13 residues in the CDR3. The receptor's source is a young woman in good health and CMV-seropositive. The chain is built from TRBV19 and TRBJ2-7; D remains unclear. The sequenced sample consisted of PBMCs. DNA of the CDR3: TGTGCCAGTAGTAGGCGGTCCGCCTACGAGCAGTACTTC. Translated, it gives CASSRRSAYEQYF.